This T cell receptor (beta chain) was recorded in a study of blood T cell repertoires in COVID-19. Study-wide context: The United States, Italy and Spain provided the acute and convalescent COVID-19 samples.

The protocol was immunoSEQ multiplex PCR, while the TCRdb copy is restricted to in-frame clones and leaves out a portion. Among tens of thousands of clones listed, about 82% were seen once. This CDR3 is built from 13 residues. V trimming: 6 bases; J trimming: 8 bases; junction bases outside the gene matches: 7. Germline assignment: CDR1 ENHRY and CDR2 SYGVKD. Material: peripheral blood. The receptor's source is a human donor in a cohort sampled during active COVID-19. The chain combines TRBV10-3 with TRBJ2-1; 7 bases are a match to TRBD1. The CDR3 DNA follows: TGTGCCATCAGCCGACAGGGTTTTGATGAGCAGTTCTTC. Its protein product is CAISRQGFDEQFF.